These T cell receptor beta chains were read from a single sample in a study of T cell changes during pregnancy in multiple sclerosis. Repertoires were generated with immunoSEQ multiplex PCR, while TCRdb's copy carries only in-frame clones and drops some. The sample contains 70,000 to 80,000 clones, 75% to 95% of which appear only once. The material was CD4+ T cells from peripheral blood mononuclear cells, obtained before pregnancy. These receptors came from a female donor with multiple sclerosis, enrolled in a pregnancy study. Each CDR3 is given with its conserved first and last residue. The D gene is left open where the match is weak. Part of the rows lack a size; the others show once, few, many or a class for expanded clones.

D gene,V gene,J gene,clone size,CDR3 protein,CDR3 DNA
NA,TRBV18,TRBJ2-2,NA,CASSPTASRSDTGELFF,TGTGCCAGCTCACCAACCGCTTCCCGCTCGGACACCGGGGAGCTGTTTTTT
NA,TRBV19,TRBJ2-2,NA,CASSMWRANTGELFF,TGTGCCAGTAGTATGTGGCGGGCAAACACCGGGGAGCTGTTTTTT
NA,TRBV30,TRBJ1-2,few,CASTGGRATNYGYTF,TGTGCCTCCACAGGAGGGAGGGCGACTAACTATGGCTACACCTTC
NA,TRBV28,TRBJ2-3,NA,CASSPVTDTQYF,TGTGCCAGCAGTCCCGTGACAGATACGCAGTATTTT
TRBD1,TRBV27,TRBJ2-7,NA,CASSRTGGYEQYF,TGTGCCAGCAGTCGGACAGGGGGCTACGAGCAGTACTTC
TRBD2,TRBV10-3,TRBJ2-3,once,CAISRLAGSSTDTQYF,TGTGCCATCAGTCGACTAGCGGGATCTAGCACAGATACGCAGTATTTT
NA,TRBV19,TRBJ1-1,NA,CASSMRANPELASEAFF,TGTGCCAGTAGTATGAGGGCCAACCCGGAGTTAGCTTCTGAAGCTTTCTTT
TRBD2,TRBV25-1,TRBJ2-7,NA,CASDPGLAGPLGEQYF,TGTGCCAGCGACCCGGGACTAGCGGGGCCCTTAGGCGAGCAGTACTTC
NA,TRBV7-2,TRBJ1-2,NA,CASSASFRPVYGYTF,TGTGCCAGCAGCGCGTCCTTCCGCCCTGTCTATGGCTACACCTTC
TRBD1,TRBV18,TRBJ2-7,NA,CASSPETGFEQYF,TGTGCCAGCTCACCAGAGACAGGGTTCGAGCAGTACTTC
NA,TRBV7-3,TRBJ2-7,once,CASSQNTGYEQYF,TGTGCCAGCAGCCAAAACACAGGGTACGAGCAGTACTTC
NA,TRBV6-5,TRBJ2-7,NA,CASSPKTGGQQYF,TGTGCCAGCAGTCCGAAGACTGGGGGCCAGCAGTACTTC
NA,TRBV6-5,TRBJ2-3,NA,CASSRTGTNTDTQYF,TGTGCCAGCAGCCGAACAGGGACCAATACAGATACGCAGTATTTT
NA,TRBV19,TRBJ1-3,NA,CASSPGSSGNTIYF,TGTGCCAGTAGTCCGGGGAGCTCTGGAAACACCATATATTTT
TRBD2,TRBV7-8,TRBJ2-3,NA,CASSFSGVTDTQYF,TGTGCCAGCAGCTTTAGCGGGGTCACAGATACGCAGTATTTT
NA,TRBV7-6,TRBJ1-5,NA,CASSRVAGQPQHF,TGTGCCAGTAGTAGGGTGGCGGGTCAGCCCCAGCATTTT
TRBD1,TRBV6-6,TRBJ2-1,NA,CASSPGTAQFF,TGTGCCAGCAGCCCCGGGACAGCCCAGTTCTTC
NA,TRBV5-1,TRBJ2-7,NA,CASSLGGSGSYEQYF,TGCGCCAGCAGCCTGGGTGGTAGCGGCTCCTACGAGCAGTACTTC
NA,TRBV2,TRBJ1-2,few,CASSEEWRGIHGYTF,TGTGCCAGCAGTGAAGAGTGGAGGGGAATACATGGCTACACCTTC
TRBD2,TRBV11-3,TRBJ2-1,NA,CASSRLRGTNYNEQFF,TGTGCCAGCAGCCGACTACGGGGGACTAACTACAATGAGCAGTTCTTC
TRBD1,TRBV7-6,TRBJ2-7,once,CASSDNRGRLPYEQYF,TGTGCCAGCAGCGATAACAGGGGGCGTCTCCCCTACGAGCAGTACTTC
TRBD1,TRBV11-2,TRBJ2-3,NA,CASSAGTGGPANTQYF,TGTGCCAGCAGCGCGGGGACAGGGGGACCAGCAAATACGCAGTATTTT